What follows are 21 T cell receptor beta chains derived from one specimen sequenced in a study of CD8+ T cells in alopecia areata. Reverse transcription of extracted RNA yielded cDNA, which provided the sequencing template. Data came from immunoSEQ multiplex PCR; TCRdb stores just in-frame clones and leaves some out. Of approximately 98,000 clones in the sample, approximately 61% were seen once. The specimen sequenced was NKG2D-low CD8+ T cells sorted from blood. All receptors derive from a human donor with alopecia areata.

This clone showed up just a few times. The rearrangement uses TRBV10-1 and TRBJ2-7, with 10 bases that match TRBD2. There are 15 residues in the CDR3. After removal of 6 bases from V and 4 bases from J, the junction contained 9 bases not matched to a gene. The germline V gene has CDR1 WNHNN and CDR2 SYGVQD (reference sequence). CDR3 in DNA: TGCGCCAGCAGCTTGAGGACTAGCGGAAAGTACGAGCAGTACTTC. Protein sequence: CASSLRTSGKYEQYF.

V gene TRBV20-1 combines with J gene TRBJ2-1, with D unclear. Germline CDR1 DFQATT, CDR2 SNEGSKA (reference sequence). This CDR3 contains 10 residues. V dropped 2 bases and J dropped 9 bases, with 5 bases sitting between them. DNA for the CDR3: TGCAGTGCTAGACCCTTTGAGCAGTTCTTC. Translated: CSARPFEQFF.

The chain uses TRBV13 and TRBJ2-7; 7 bases are shared with TRBD2. Per germline, CDR1 PRHDT and CDR2 FYEKMQ (reference sequence). With 3 bases clipped from V and 2 bases from J, the junction kept 1 base outside the gene matches. This CDR3 has 13 amino acids. DNA for the CDR3: TGTGCCAGCAGCTTGGGGACTACCTACGAGCAGTACTTC. Protein: CASSLGTTYEQYF.

The CDR3 protein is CASSLSAGGGQPQHF. In DNA, the CDR3 is TGTGCCAGCAGTTTATCGGCAGGGGGAGGGCAGCCCCAGCATTTT. The rearrangement uses TRBV27 and TRBJ1-5, with 7 bases lining up with TRBD1. Trimming removed 0 bases from V and 7 bases from J; junction bases left unmatched: 6. CDR1 MNHEY and CDR2 SMNVEV come from the germline V gene (reference sequence). The CDR3 sequence is 15 residues long.

This clone was seen only a few times. The genes are TRBV5-1 and TRBJ2-1; unclear D gene. The CDR3 is 11 amino acids. The germline V gene has CDR1 SGHRS and CDR2 YFSETQ. The germline V and J ends were trimmed by 0 bases and 11 bases, with 6 bases remaining between them. In DNA, the CDR3 is TGCGCCAGCAGCTTGGGGCTACAGCAGTTCTTC. This encodes CASSLGLQQFF.

The chain employs TRBV6-5 and TRBJ2-1, with a tentative D call TRBD1 (6 bases). V was cut by 6 bases and J by 0 bases, with 12 bases left in between. The CDR3 is made up of 15 amino acids. CDR1 and CDR2 from the germline V gene are MNHEY and SVGAGI. CDR3 region: CASSPGQSSYNEQFF. The CDR3 DNA is TGTGCCAGCAGCCCCGGACAGTCCTCCTACAATGAGCAGTTCTTC.

This clone was found a few times. The chain recombines TRBV29-1 with TRBJ1-1; D is undetermined. Germline V gene data show CDR1 as SQVTM and CDR2 as ANQGSEA. Trimming left V 0 bases short and J 8 bases short, with 10 bases between. There are 12 residues in the CDR3. This CDR3 reads CSVEDLGQEAFF. In nucleotides, the CDR3 is TGCAGCGTTGAAGATCTCGGGCAGGAAGCTTTCTTT.

In its sample, this clone was seen a few times. V and J are TRBV29-1 and TRBJ2-5, with 7 bases identical to TRBD2. This CDR3 spans 14 amino acids. The germline gives CDR1 SQVTM, CDR2 ANQGSEA. Trimming cost V 6 bases and J 3 bases; bases outside gene matches: 10. This CDR3 reads CSVRSGLRKETQYF. In DNA, the CDR3 is TGCAGCGTCCGATCGGGACTACGGAAAGAGACCCAGTACTTC.

This chain joins TRBV19 and TRBJ2-1; possibly TRBD2 for D (5 bases). The CDR3 is 15 residues long. V lost 3 bases, J lost 3 bases, and 12 bases lay in between. Germline V gene lookup returns CDR1 LNHDA and CDR2 SQIVND (reference sequence). The CDR3: CASSIVGDRYNEQFF. The CDR3 bases are TGTGCCAGTAGTATCGTGGGAGATCGCTACAATGAGCAGTTCTTC.

This clone was picked up a small number of times. The chain is built from TRBV6-1 and TRBJ2-3; D remains ambiguous. Germline lookup yields CDR1 MNHNS and CDR2 SASEGT. Trimming took 6 bases from V and 1 from J, leaving 14 bases between them. The CDR3 consists of 15 residues. CDR3 sequence reads: CASSSVGLGTDTQYF. CDR3 sequence (DNA): TGTGCCAGCAGCAGTGTGGGTCTGGGCACAGATACGCAGTATTTT.

The chain carries TRBV5-1 and TRBJ2-7; D is unresolved. Trimming shortened V by 4 bases and J by 4 bases, and 9 bases separated the two germline ends. The CDR3 has 12 amino acids. Germline V CDR1 and CDR2: SGHRS, YFSETQ. As DNA, the CDR3 is TGCGCCAGCAGCGCGGACGGGTACGAGCAGTACTTC. This encodes CASSADGYEQYF. Filled out from reference TRBV5-1 and TRBJ2-7, the complete variable domain reads KAGVTQTPRYLIKTRGQQVTLSCSPISGHRSVSWYQQTPGQGLQFLFEYFSETQRNKGNFPGRFSGRQFSNSRSEMNVSTLELGDSALYLCASSADGYEQYFGPGTRLTVT.

This sequence joins TRBV14 and TRBJ2-7; D call uncertain. Germline loops: CDR1 SGHDN, CDR2 FVKESK. The CDR3 has 17 residues. Trimming removed 4 bases from V and 0 bases from J, with 19 bases in between. The CDR3 is CASSPSLGTTSSYEQYF. The DNA of the CDR3 is TGTGCCAGCAGCCCCTCCTTGGGCACCACCTCCTCCTACGAGCAGTACTTC. Complete variable domain (other parts from reference TRBV14 and TRBJ2-7): EAGVTQFPSHSVIEKGQTVTLRCDPISGHDNLYWYRRVMGKEIKFLLHFVKESKQDESGMPNNRFLAERTGGTYSTLKVQPAELEDSGVYFCASSPSLGTTSSYEQYFGPGTRLTVT.

This clone has just one count. The V and J genes are TRBV29-1 and TRBJ1-2; TRBD1 might be the D (5 bases). The V gene's germline CDR1 is SQVTM and CDR2 ANQGSEA. V dropped 3 bases and J dropped 3 bases, with 14 bases sitting between them. This CDR3 has 14 residues. DNA for the CDR3: TGCAGCGTTGATGTAGGGGCCTCCTACTATGGCTACACCTTC. Its protein product is CSVDVGASYYGYTF.

The J gene is TRBJ1-2, the V gene TRBV11-3; unclear D gene. Germline-derived CDR1 and CDR2 are SGHNT and YENEEA. The CDR3 is made up of 16 amino acids. V was shortened by 4 bases and J by 7 bases, with 22 bases between the two germline ends. The CDR3 is CASSSPRTTRAFGYTF. In DNA form, the CDR3 reads TGTGCCAGCAGCTCACCCCGAACGACCCGGGCCTTTGGCTACACCTTC.

V usage is TRBV7-3 and J usage is TRBJ2-1; D assignment may be TRBD1 or TRBD2 (6 bases each). This CDR3 is built from 13 residues. The V and J ends lost 5 bases and 10 bases respectively, with 15 bases between them. Germline CDR1 reads SGHTA; CDR2 reads FQGTGA. In DNA, the CDR3 is TGTGCCAGCAGCCCGGGGGCCTTCGGGGAGCAGTTCTTC. Translation gives CASSPGAFGEQFF.

This clone was seen more than once but under ten times. This chain joins TRBV7-2 and TRBJ2-7; D is possibly TRBD2 (5 bases). The germline V and J ends were trimmed by 7 bases and 4 bases, with 17 bases remaining between them. Germline CDR1 reads SGHTA; CDR2 reads FQGNSA. This CDR3 has 14 amino acids. The CDR3 DNA sequence: TGTGCCAGCACCCGGTCGGACTCCCCTTACGAGCAGTACTTC. As protein: CASTRSDSPYEQYF. Using reference TRBV7-2 and TRBJ2-7 for the parts outside the CDR3, the full variable domain is GAGVSQSPSNKVTEKGKDVELRCDPISGHTALYWYRQSLGQGLEFLIYFQGNSAPDKSGLPSDRFSAERTGGSVSTLTIQRTQQEDSAVYLCASTRSDSPYEQYFGPGTRLTVT.

Comments on this clone: Other DNA sequences in the same sample also yield this CDR3. The rearrangement joins TRBV4-1 to TRBJ1-1; D uncertain. CDR3 length: 12 amino acids. V shed 1 base and J shed 1 base, with 1 base lying between them. Per germline, CDR1 MGHRA and CDR2 YSYEKL. The CDR3 DNA reads TGCGCCAGCAGCCAAGGGAACACTGAAGCTTTCTTT. As protein: CASSQGNTEAFF.

In this sample, this clone turned up once. This chain connects TRBV29-1 to TRBJ1-1, with D perhaps TRBD1 (6 bases). The CDR3 loop spans 15 amino acids. Germline V gene sequence: CDR1 SQVTM, CDR2 ANQGSEA. Trimming left V 2 bases short and J 0 bases short, with 13 bases between. The CDR3 DNA sequence: TGCAGCGTTGAACCGGGACACAGCATGAACACTGAAGCTTTCTTT. It specifies CSVEPGHSMNTEAFF.

The CDR3, as DNA: TGCGCCAGCAGCCAAGAACCCCGCCCTCAATCCGGGACTAGCGGGAGCCGATACGAGCAGTACTTC. This translates into CASSQEPRPQSGTSGSRYEQYF. V and J are TRBV4-1 and TRBJ2-7; 14 bases are a match to TRBD2. V lost 0 bases and J lost 4; bases outside the gene matches: 20. Germline CDR1 and CDR2: MGHRA and YSYEKL. This CDR3 is built from 22 residues.

Remarks on this clone: This likely came from a read error, as a far larger clone is one base away. Other DNA sequences of this sample code for an identical CDR3. This chain connects TRBV6-5 to TRBJ2-5, with D maybe TRBD2 (5 bases). This CDR3 has 13 residues. Germline V lookup: CDR1 MNHEY, CDR2 SVGAGI. Trimming cost V 5 bases and J 5 bases, with 12 bases left between them. DNA of the CDR3: TGTGCCAGCAGTGGAGTAGCGTCGGAGACCCAGTACTTC. Translating it yields CASSGVASETQYF.

The V call is TRBV9, the J call TRBJ1-4; D may be TRBD1 (6 bases). Trimming left V 3 bases short and J 8 bases short, with 23 bases between. The CDR3 loop spans 17 amino acids. Germline-derived CDR1 and CDR2 are SGDLS and YYNGEE. The CDR3 region has the DNA TGTGCCAGCAGCGGTAAACCCCAAGGGGGGTCAGGCGAAAAACTGTTTTTT. Translating it yields CASSGKPQGGSGEKLFF.